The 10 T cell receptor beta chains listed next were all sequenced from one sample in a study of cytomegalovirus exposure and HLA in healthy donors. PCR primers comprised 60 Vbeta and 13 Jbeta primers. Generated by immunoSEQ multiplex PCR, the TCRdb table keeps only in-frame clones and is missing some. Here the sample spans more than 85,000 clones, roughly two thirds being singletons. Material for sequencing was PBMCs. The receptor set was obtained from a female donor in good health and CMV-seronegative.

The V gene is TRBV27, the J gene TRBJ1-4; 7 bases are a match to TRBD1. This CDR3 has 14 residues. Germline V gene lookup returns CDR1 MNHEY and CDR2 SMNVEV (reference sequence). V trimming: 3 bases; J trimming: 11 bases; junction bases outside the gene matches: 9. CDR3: CASSFSGTVRKLFF. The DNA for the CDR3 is TGTGCCAGCAGTTTTTCTGGGACAGTACGTAAACTGTTTTTT.

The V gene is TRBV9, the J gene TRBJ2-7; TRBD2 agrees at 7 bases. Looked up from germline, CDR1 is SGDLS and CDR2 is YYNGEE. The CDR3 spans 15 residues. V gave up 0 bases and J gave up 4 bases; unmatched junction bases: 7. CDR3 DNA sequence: TGTGCCAGCAGCGTAGCGGCGGGAGCAGGGTACGAGCAGTACTTC. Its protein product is CASSVAAGAGYEQYF.

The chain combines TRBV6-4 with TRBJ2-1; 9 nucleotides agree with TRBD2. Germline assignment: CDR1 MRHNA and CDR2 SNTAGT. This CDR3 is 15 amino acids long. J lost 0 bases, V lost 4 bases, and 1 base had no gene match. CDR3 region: CASSVLAGSYNEQFF. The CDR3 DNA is TGTGCCAGCAGTGTACTAGCGGGCTCCTACAATGAGCAGTTCTTC.

The CDR3 is CASSPGTSGGQYF. For the CDR3, the DNA is TGTGCCAGCAGCCCCGGGACTAGCGGGGGGCAGTACTTC. This chain joins TRBV7-6 and TRBJ2-7; 14 bases are shared with TRBD2. V shed 5 bases, J shed 9 bases, and the junction held 3 bases outside the gene matches. The CDR3 runs 13 residues. Germline V gene sequence: CDR1 SGHVS, CDR2 FNYEAQ.

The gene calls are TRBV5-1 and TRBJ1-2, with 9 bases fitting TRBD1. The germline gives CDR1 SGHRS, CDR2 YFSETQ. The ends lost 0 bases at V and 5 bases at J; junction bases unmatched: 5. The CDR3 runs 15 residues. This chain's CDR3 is CASSLGTGAIYGYTF. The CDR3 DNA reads TGCGCCAGCAGCTTGGGGACAGGGGCCATATATGGCTACACCTTC. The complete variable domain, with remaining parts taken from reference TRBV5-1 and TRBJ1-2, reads KAGVTQTPRYLIKTRGQQVTLSCSPISGHRSVSWYQQTPGQGLQFLFEYFSETQRNKGNFPGRFSGRQFSNSRSEMNVSTLELGDSALYLCASSLGTGAIYGYTFGSGTRLTVV.

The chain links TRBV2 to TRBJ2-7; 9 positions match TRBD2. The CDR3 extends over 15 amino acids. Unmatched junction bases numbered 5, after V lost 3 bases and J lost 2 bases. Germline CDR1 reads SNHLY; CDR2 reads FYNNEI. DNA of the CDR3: TGTGCCAGCAGTGAGAGACTAGCGGAGGCCTACGAGCAGTACTTC. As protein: CASSERLAEAYEQYF.

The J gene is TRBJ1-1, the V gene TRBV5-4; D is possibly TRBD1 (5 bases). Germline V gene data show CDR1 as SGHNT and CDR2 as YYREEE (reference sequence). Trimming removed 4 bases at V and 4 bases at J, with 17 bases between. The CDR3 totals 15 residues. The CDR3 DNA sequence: TGTGCCAGCAGCCCGGGAGAGGGGATGAGCACTGAAGCTTTCTTT. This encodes CASSPGEGMSTEAFF.

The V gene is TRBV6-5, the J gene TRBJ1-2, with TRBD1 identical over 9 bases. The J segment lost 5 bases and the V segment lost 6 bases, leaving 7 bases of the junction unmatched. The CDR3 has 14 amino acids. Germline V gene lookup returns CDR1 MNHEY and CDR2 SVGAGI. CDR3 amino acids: CASRPDRGTYGYTF. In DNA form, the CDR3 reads TGTGCCAGCAGACCGGACAGGGGTACATATGGCTACACCTTC.

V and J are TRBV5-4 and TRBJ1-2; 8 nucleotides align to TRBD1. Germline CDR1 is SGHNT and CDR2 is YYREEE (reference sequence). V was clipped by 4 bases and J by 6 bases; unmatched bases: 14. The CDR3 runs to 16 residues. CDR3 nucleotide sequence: TGTGCCAGCAGCATTTTCGGGACAGGTCATGAGGATGGCTACACCTTC. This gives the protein CASSIFGTGHEDGYTF.

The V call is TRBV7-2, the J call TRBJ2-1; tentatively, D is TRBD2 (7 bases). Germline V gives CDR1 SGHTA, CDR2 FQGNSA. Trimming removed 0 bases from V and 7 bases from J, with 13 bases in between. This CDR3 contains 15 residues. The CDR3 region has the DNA TGTGCCAGCAGCTTAGCGGGGGGGCCGGGTAATGAGCAGTTCTTC. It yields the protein CASSLAGGPGNEQFF.